The next 21 T cell receptor beta chains were all read from a single sample in a study of cytomegalovirus exposure and HLA in healthy donors. Amplification used 60 Vbeta primers and 13 Jbeta primers. Assay: immunoSEQ multiplex PCR; the TCRdb copy retains only in-frame clones and omits some. The table records roughly 200,000 clones, more than 65% of them present only once. The sample taken for sequencing was PBMCs. The receptors derive from a man between 40 and 49 years old in good health and CMV-seropositive.

This clone was observed once. The J gene is TRBJ1-6, the V gene TRBV11-2; 9 bases line up with TRBD1. This CDR3 contains 16 residues. Trimming took 3 bases from V and 5 from J; bases not matched to a gene: 5. Looked up from germline, CDR1 is SGHAT and CDR2 is FQNNGV. The CDR3 is CASSFMGTGNNSPLHF. The CDR3 DNA reads TGTGCCAGCAGCTTTATGGGGACAGGGAATAATTCACCCCTCCACTTT.

This sequence joins TRBV29-1 and TRBJ2-7; D is possibly TRBD2 (6 bases). CDR1 and CDR2 from the germline V gene are SQVTM and ANQGSEA. This CDR3 has 12 amino acids. Trimming shortened V by 4 bases and J by 4 bases, and 11 bases separated the two germline ends. The CDR3 loop reads CSVVDGGYEQYF. CDR3 nucleotide sequence: TGCAGCGTTGTGGACGGGGGTTACGAGCAGTACTTC.

This chain uses TRBV10-3 with TRBJ2-5; 8 bases fit TRBD1. The CDR3 contains 13 residues. Germline values: CDR1 ENHRY, CDR2 SYGVKD. V trimming: 4 bases; J trimming: 2 bases; junction bases outside the gene matches: 0. CDR3 nucleotides: TGTGCCATCAGTGGGGACAGGCAAGAGACCCAGTACTTC. Encoded protein: CAISGDRQETQYF.

V and J are TRBV6-5 and TRBJ1-2; TRBD1 matches at 8 bases. CDR1 and CDR2 (germline): MNHEY, SVGAGI. V was clipped by 6 bases and J by 5 bases; unmatched bases: 11. The length of the CDR3 is 15 residues. CDR3 DNA sequence: TGTGCCAGCAGCCACGGGACAGGAGACAGATATGGCTACACCTTC. Protein product: CASSHGTGDRYGYTF.

The chain recombines TRBV2 with TRBJ2-7; maybe TRBD1 (6 bases). The germline V gene encodes CDR1 SNHLY and CDR2 FYNNEI. The V end lost 7 bases, the J end lost 4 bases, and 17 bases lay between the germline ends. The CDR3 totals 14 residues. The CDR3 region has the DNA TGTGCCAGCACCATGGTAGGACAGCCTTACGAGCAGTACTTC. It translates to CASTMVGQPYEQYF.

This chain connects TRBV6-5 to TRBJ2-3; D possibly corresponds to TRBD2 (6 bases). Germline V CDR1 and CDR2: MNHEY, SVGAGI. V lost 8 bases, J lost 4 bases, and 13 bases lay in between. The CDR3 is 13 amino acids. CDR3 nucleotide sequence: TGTGCCAGCTTGGCTAGCGAGGCAGATACGCAGTATTTT. Its protein product is CASLASEADTQYF.

Of note for this clone: One end of the junction is discordant with germline, which a read error may explain. The CDR3 DNA is TGTGCCAGCAGGACAGCCCCGAATCGGCCCCAGCATTTT. It encodes CASRTAPNRPQHF. The gene calls are TRBV2 and TRBJ1-5; maybe TRBD1 (5 bases). Germline CDR1 SNHLY, CDR2 FYNNEI. This CDR3 region has 13 residues.

The chain has TRBV6-1 and TRBJ2-7; 10 bases are shared with TRBD2. This CDR3 has 14 amino acids. The J segment lost 7 bases and the V segment lost 6 bases, leaving 9 bases of the junction unmatched. Germline V gene lookup returns CDR1 MNHNS and CDR2 SASEGT. CDR3 sequence (DNA): TGTGCCAGCAGCCGAGGACTAGCGGTGGAGGAGCAGTACTTC. As protein: CASSRGLAVEEQYF.

This clone came up once. Other DNA sequences from this sample encode an identical CDR3 as well. The chain recombines TRBV9 with TRBJ2-5; the D is unclear. There are 14 residues in the CDR3. In germline, CDR1 is SGDLS, CDR2 YYNGEE. Trimming took off 0 bases at V and 0 bases at J, with 6 bases between the two ends. Written as DNA, the CDR3 is TGTGCCAGCAGCGTAGGGCCCGACCAAGAGACCCAGTACTTC. Translation gives CASSVGPDQETQYF.

This clone was detected only a few times. The chain recombines TRBV18 with TRBJ1-1; 8 bases agree with TRBD1. From germline, CDR1 is KGHSH and CDR2 LQKENI. This CDR3 has 15 amino acids. V was pared by 2 bases and J by 5 bases, with 7 bases of the junction left unmatched. Here the CDR3 reads CASSPSRGQGTEAFF. The CDR3 DNA follows: TGTGCCAGCTCACCATCCCGAGGACAGGGAACTGAAGCTTTCTTT. The variable domain in full, with the rest retrieved from reference TRBV18 and TRBJ1-1, is NAGVMQNPRHLVRRRGQEARLRCSPMKGHSHVYWYRQLPEEGLKFMVYLQKENIIDESGMPKERFSAEFPKEGPSILRIQQVVRGDSAAYFCASSPSRGQGTEAFFGQGTRLTVV.

The chain couples TRBV5-1 to TRBJ2-3; TRBD1 is a possible D gene (6 bases). The germline V gene has CDR1 SGHRS and CDR2 YFSETQ. The CDR3 covers 12 residues. V lost 3 bases to trimming and J lost 6 bases, with 8 bases between them. The CDR3 coding sequence is TGCGCCAGCAGCTCAAGGGGGGATACGCAGTATTTT. Its protein product is CASSSRGDTQYF.

V gene TRBV5-6 combines with J gene TRBJ2-7, with TRBD2 matching 8 bases. The V segment lost 0 bases and the J segment 0 bases; nucleotides outside the gene matches: 2. The germline CDR1 and CDR2 sequences are SGHDT and YYEEEE. The CDR3 extends over 15 amino acids. The CDR3 region is CASSLGLAGSYEQYF. The CDR3, as DNA: TGTGCCAGCAGCTTGGGCCTAGCGGGCTCCTACGAGCAGTACTTC.

The chain is built from TRBV10-2 and TRBJ1-1; TRBD1 matches at 9 bases. The germline CDR1 and CDR2 sequences are WSHSY and SAAADI. The CDR3 length is 16 residues. The junction had 9 bases not matched to a gene; V was cut back by 2 bases and J by 5 bases. As DNA, the CDR3 is TGCGCCAGCAGTGAGAGTCCGGGACAGGGAGGGACTGAAGCTTTCTTT. It is translated as CASSESPGQGGTEAFF.

The chain recombines TRBV29-1 with TRBJ2-1; 14 nucleotides agree with TRBD2. The CDR3 extends over 16 amino acids. With 7 bases clipped from V and 0 bases from J, the junction kept 5 bases outside the gene matches. CDR1 and CDR2 (germline): SQVTM, ANQGSEA. In DNA form, the CDR3 reads TGCAGCGGTAAAGGGACTAGCGGGAGCTCCTACAATGAGCAGTTCTTC. It codes for CSGKGTSGSSYNEQFF.

This clone was observed once. The chain joins TRBV7-2 to TRBJ1-1; D is possibly TRBD1 (5 bases). From germline, CDR1 is SGHTA and CDR2 FQGNSA. Deletions cut 5 bases from V and 8 bases from J, with 18 bases between. CDR3 size: 14 residues. The CDR3 DNA reads as TGTGCCAGCAGCCCCGGCGGGGCGGCTGGCGAAGCTTTCTTT. Translation gives CASSPGGAAGEAFF.

The genes are TRBV9 and TRBJ1-4, with D hard to call. This CDR3 region has 15 residues. Trimming removed 3 bases at V and 3 bases at J, with 12 bases between. The V gene's germline CDR1 is SGDLS and CDR2 YYNGEE. The chain's CDR3 is CASSATPGANEKLFF. In DNA form, the CDR3 reads TGTGCCAGCAGCGCGACACCGGGAGCTAATGAAAAACTGTTTTTT.

This clone was seen a few times. The chain recombines TRBV7-9 with TRBJ2-1; 7 bases are a match to TRBD1. With V trimmed by 7 bases and J by 8 bases, 8 bases remained unmatched. The germline V gene encodes CDR1 SEHNR and CDR2 FQNEAQ (reference sequence). The CDR3 contains 13 residues. The chain's CDR3 is CASKGKGADEQFF. CDR3 in DNA: TGTGCCAGCAAGGGCAAGGGGGCAGATGAGCAGTTCTTC. The full variable domain, rest sourced from reference TRBV7-9 and TRBJ2-1, is DTGVSQNPRHKITKRGQNVTFRCDPISEHNRLYWYRQTLGQGPEFLTYFQNEAQLEKSRLLSDRFSAERPKGSFSTLEIQRTEQGDSAMYLCASKGKGADEQFFGPGTRLTVL.

The chain is built from TRBV10-1 and TRBJ2-3; TRBD2 might be the D (5 bases). This CDR3 spans 16 amino acids. Germline lookup yields CDR1 WNHNN and CDR2 SYGVQD (reference sequence). The ends were cut back, 3 bases at V and 1 base at J, with 14 bases in the middle. The CDR3 region has the DNA TGCGCCAGCAGTGACCGTAATCGGGGATGCACAGATACGCAGTATTTT. It yields the protein CASSDRNRGCTDTQYF.

The chain uses TRBV13 and TRBJ2-2, with 9 nucleotides matching TRBD1. CDR3 length equals 16 residues. J lost 5 bases, V lost 4 bases, and 8 bases had no gene match. The germline V gene encodes CDR1 PRHDT and CDR2 FYEKMQ (reference sequence). CDR3 nucleotides: TGTGCCAGCAGCTCAGGAACAGGGGGCTGGACCGGGGAGCTGTTTTTT. Its translation is CASSSGTGGWTGELFF. The entire variable domain, with the rest obtained from reference TRBV13 and TRBJ2-2, is as follows: AAGVIQSPRHLIKEKRETATLKCYPIPRHDTVYWYQQGPGQDPQFLISFYEKMQSDKGSIPDRFSAQQFSDYHSELNMSSLELGDSALYFCASSSGTGGWTGELFFGEGSRLTVL.

The chain links TRBV7-9 to TRBJ2-1, with D possibly TRBD2 on 7 matching bases. From germline, CDR1 is SEHNR and CDR2 FQNEAQ (reference sequence). This CDR3 is 15 amino acids long. V was trimmed by 1 base and J by 6 bases, leaving 13 bases between them. In nucleotides, the CDR3 is TGTGCCAGCAGCTTAGTGGTCGGGGGGCTCAATGAGCAGTTCTTC. Translated: CASSLVVGGLNEQFF.

The rearrangement links TRBV5-1 to TRBJ1-5; D is possibly TRBD1 (5 bases). The CDR3 loop spans 15 amino acids. Trimming shortened V by 0 bases and J by 5 bases, and 12 bases separated the two germline ends. Germline V gene sequence: CDR1 SGHRS, CDR2 YFSETQ. The CDR3 DNA is TGCGCCAGCAGCTTGGTAGGCAGGGAGGATCAGCCCCAGCATTTT. It translates to CASSLVGREDQPQHF.